A selection of T cell receptor beta chains follows, all from one sample in a study of cytomegalovirus exposure and HLA in healthy donors. The assay was immunoSEQ multiplex PCR, and TCRdb's table has in-frame clones only and misses some. The table lists some 150,000 clones, 84% of them singletons. The material sequenced was PBMCs. The receptor source for this set is a boy aged 2 to 10 in good health and CMV-seronegative. The CDR3 runs from the conserved cysteine through the conserved F or W. The order of the fields is D gene, clone size, V gene, J gene, CDR3 protein, CDR3 DNA. D genes are given only for firm matches. Some rows mark clone size as missing; the rest say once, few, many or name a class of expanded clone.

d_call: TRBD1; clone_size: .; v_call: TRBV7-3; j_call: TRBJ1-2; cdr3_aa: CASSLKPDQGAGGYTF; cdr3_nt: TGTGCCAGCAGCTTAAAGCCCGATCAGGGGGCTGGCGGCTACACCTTC
d_call: .; clone_size: .; v_call: TRBV7-8; j_call: TRBJ2-1; cdr3_aa: CASQDTLGWNEQFF; cdr3_nt: TGTGCCAGCCAGGACACCCTAGGGTGGAATGAGCAGTTCTTC
d_call: .; clone_size: once; v_call: TRBV15; j_call: TRBJ2-1; cdr3_aa: CATSRELLGGPYNEQFF; cdr3_nt: TGTGCCACCAGCAGAGAGCTTCTCGGCGGTCCCTACAATGAGCAGTTCTTC
d_call: TRBD1; clone_size: .; v_call: TRBV30; j_call: TRBJ2-7; cdr3_aa: CAWSNRDRGILASYEQYF; cdr3_nt: TGTGCCTGGAGTAACCGGGACAGGGGGATTCTTGCATCCTACGAGCAGTACTTC
d_call: .; clone_size: once; v_call: TRBV5-4; j_call: TRBJ1-1; cdr3_aa: CASSPLGQMNTEAFF; cdr3_nt: TGTGCCAGCAGCCCACTCGGACAGATGAACACTGAAGCTTTCTTT
d_call: .; clone_size: .; v_call: TRBV18; j_call: TRBJ1-1; cdr3_aa: CASSPYGETEAFF; cdr3_nt: TGTGCCAGCTCACCATATGGGGAGACTGAAGCTTTCTTT
d_call: TRBD2; clone_size: once; v_call: TRBV18; j_call: TRBJ2-7; cdr3_aa: CASSQKCPRSGGLYEQYF; cdr3_nt: TGTGCCAGCTCACAGAAATGCCCACGCAGCGGGGGGTTGTACGAGCAGTACTTC
d_call: TRBD2; clone_size: .; v_call: TRBV18; j_call: TRBJ2-7; cdr3_aa: CASSGTSGLIPYEQYF; cdr3_nt: TGTGCCAGCTCGGGGACTAGCGGTCTCATCCCCTACGAGCAGTACTTC
d_call: .; clone_size: .; v_call: TRBV6-4; j_call: TRBJ1-2; cdr3_aa: CASSEQGGNGYTF; cdr3_nt: TGTGCCAGCAGTGAGCAGGGAGGAAATGGCTACACCTTC
d_call: TRBD2; clone_size: .; v_call: TRBV6-1; j_call: TRBJ2-1; cdr3_aa: CASSEASGGAYNEQFF; cdr3_nt: TGTGCCAGCAGTGAAGCGAGCGGGGGGGCCTACAATGAGCAGTTCTTC
d_call: .; clone_size: .; v_call: TRBV10-1; j_call: TRBJ1-5; cdr3_aa: CASSEGRRVGQPQHF; cdr3_nt: TGCGCCAGCAGTGAAGGTCGGAGGGTGGGTCAGCCCCAGCATTTT
d_call: TRBD2; clone_size: .; v_call: TRBV9; j_call: TRBJ2-1; cdr3_aa: CASSPRGLAGIPTYNEQFF; cdr3_nt: TGTGCCAGCAGCCCGCGGGGACTAGCGGGAATCCCGACCTACAATGAGCAGTTCTTC